Below, one TCR beta chain is given with its context. Its antigen remains unidentified. The CDR3 is 14 amino acids. J gave up 3 bases and V 5 bases, and 6 bases lay outside the gene matches. CDR1 is SGHTA, CDR2 FQGNSA, per germline. This entry is derived from a study of T cell repertoires in cytomegalovirus infection. Looking at the study overall: Public TCR beta signatures provided an indication of both CMV infection and a matching HLA type. Study observations and caveats: It was HLA-C-restricted CMV-specific TCR beta clonotypes that dominated the response ex vivo. Cumulated frequencies of public TCR beta families served to identify carriers of CMV plus the relevant HLA.

TCRdb reprocessed the reads via MiXCR and lists one record per CDR3 protein. Among 150,000 to 200,000 distinct CDR3 sequences listed, 28% were seen once. Sequencing was done on a sample of PBMCs. The chain links TRBV7-2 to TRBJ2-7; 8 positions match TRBD1. This TCR derives from a human donor in good health (CMV status not recorded). Some clones in this sample may be carry-over from other donors' samples. The CDR3 nucleotides read TGTGCCAGCAGCGACAGGGGAGGTAGCTACGAGCAGTACTTC. This gives the protein CASSDRGGSYEQYF.